The rows below give T cell receptor beta chains drawn from one sample of a study of cytomegalovirus exposure and HLA in healthy donors. TCRdb keeps only in-frame clones here, not all; method: immunoSEQ multiplex PCR. The sample yields more than 90,000 clones, around 88% seen once. Material: PBMCs. These receptors all come from a man between 18 and 29 years old in good health and CMV-seronegative. Each CDR3 is given with its conserved first and last residue. The D gene is left open where the match is weak. Part of the rows lack a size; the others show once, few, many or a class for expanded clones.

DNA | CDR3 | length | size | D | J | V
TGTGCCAGCAGCTCGCAACAGGGTCCCTATGGCTACACCTTC | CASSSQQGPYGYTF | 14 | few | NA | TRBJ1-2 | TRBV7-9
TGTGCCAGCACGACAGGGTCTAATGAAAAACTGTTTTTT | CASTTGSNEKLFF | 13 | NA | TRBD1 | TRBJ1-4 | TRBV25-1
TGTGCCAGCAGCTTAGGCCAAGTCGGAGCTAACTATGGCTACACCTTC | CASSLGQVGANYGYTF | 16 | NA | NA | TRBJ1-2 | TRBV13
TGTGCCAGCAGCCCTAGGACTAGCGGGAACGACGAGCAGTACTTC | CASSPRTSGNDEQYF | 15 | NA | TRBD2 | TRBJ2-7 | TRBV4-2
TGTGCCAGCAGCTTCGACAGGAGCTCCTACAATGAGCAGTTCTTC | CASSFDRSSYNEQFF | 15 | NA | NA | TRBJ2-1 | TRBV11-2
TGTGCCAGCAGTAGACAGGAGGAGAACAGAGAGACCCAGTACTTC | CASSRQEENRETQYF | 15 | NA | NA | TRBJ2-5 | TRBV25-1
TGTGCTAGTGGGGACAGGGACACTGAAGCTTTCTTT | CASGDRDTEAFF | 12 | NA | TRBD1 | TRBJ1-1 | TRBV12-5
TGTGCTGCCCGGGACACCAAGAATGAAAAACTGTTTTTT | CAARDTKNEKLFF | 13 | once | NA | TRBJ1-4 | TRBV12-5
TGTGCCAGCAGCTCGGGACTAGTGGAGGAGACCCAGTACTTC | CASSSGLVEETQYF | 14 | NA | TRBD2 | TRBJ2-5 | TRBV11-2
TGTGCCAGCAGTTTAGCGGGGGCAGTGGGCACAGATACGCAGTATTTT | CASSLAGAVGTDTQYF | 16 | NA | TRBD2 | TRBJ2-3 | TRBV2
TGTGCCAGTAGTGCTAAAGGGCCAGGGCATGGGGTTGGCAATCAGCCCCAGCATTTT | CASSAKGPGHGVGNQPQHF | 19 | NA | NA | TRBJ1-5 | TRBV19
TGTGCCATCAGGGAGGACAGGGAGGCCACCTTC | CAIREDREATF | 11 | NA | TRBD1 | TRBJ1-2 | TRBV10-3
TGTGCCAGTAGTCTTCAGGCACAGCCCTACGAGCAGTACTTC | CASSLQAQPYEQYF | 14 | NA | NA | TRBJ2-7 | TRBV19
TGTGCCAGCAGTTACTCGGGGGGCTATGGCTACACCTTC | CASSYSGGYGYTF | 13 | NA | NA | TRBJ1-2 | TRBV6-5
TGTGCCAGCAGGAGACGGGGACTCGATCAGTTCTTC | CASRRRGLDQFF | 12 | NA | NA | TRBJ2-1 | TRBV6-1
TGTGCCAGCACCCGCAGAGCGGGGGGGGATTCGAACACCGGGGAGCTGTTTTTT | CASTRRAGGDSNTGELFF | 18 | few | TRBD2 | TRBJ2-2 | TRBV27
TGTGCCAGCTCAGCCGGGTCAGGGGGCTACGAGCAGTACTTC | CASSAGSGGYEQYF | 14 | NA | TRBD1 | TRBJ2-7 | TRBV18
TGTGCCAGCAGCTTAGCCCCCCGACGGCCGCAGGCCTTC | CASSLAPRRPQAF | 13 | NA | NA | TRBJ1-2 | TRBV11-1
TGTGCAAGTCGCTTAAGCAGGGGTAGCTACGAGCAGTACTTC | CASRLSRGSYEQYF | 14 | once | NA | TRBJ2-7 | TRBV12-2
TGTGCCTGGAGTGTACTAGGGGGACACCAGAACACCGGGGAGCTGTTTTTT | CAWSVLGGHQNTGELFF | 17 | NA | NA | TRBJ2-2 | TRBV30
TGTGCTAGTGGTTTGCCAATATGGCCTTATGGCTACACCTTC | CASGLPIWPYGYTF | 14 | NA | NA | TRBJ1-2 | TRBV12-5
TGTGCCAGCAGCGTAGGGGGGCGCGGTCAGCCCCAGCATTTT | CASSVGGRGQPQHF | 14 | NA | NA | TRBJ1-5 | TRBV9
TGCGCCAGCAGCTTGGCCCTAGGGAGGGGGTCCGGGGAGCTGTTTTTT | CASSLALGRGSGELFF | 16 | NA | NA | TRBJ2-2 | TRBV5-1
TGTGCCACCAGCAGAGATTTAGGCGGGGGGTGGGCGTTCTTC | CATSRDLGGGWAFF | 14 | NA | TRBD2 | TRBJ2-1 | TRBV15
TGTGCCAGCAGCGTTGATCCCCAGGGGGGAGAGCAGTACTTC | CASSVDPQGGEQYF | 14 | NA | NA | TRBJ2-7 | TRBV9
TGTGCCAGCAGCCCCCTGGGGAGCACGAACACCGGGGAGCTGTTTTTT | CASSPLGSTNTGELFF | 16 | NA | NA | TRBJ2-2 | TRBV7-9
TGTGCCAGCAGCGGAACCCTGAGACAGATACTCCATCAGCCCCAGCATTTT | CASSGTLRQILHQPQHF | 17 | NA | NA | TRBJ1-5 | TRBV9
TGTGCCAGCAGAAGCCTCAAGAGCACAGATACGCAGTATTTT | CASRSLKSTDTQYF | 14 | NA | NA | TRBJ2-3 | TRBV6-5
TGTGCCAGCAGCTTAGCTCACAATGAGCAGTTCTTC | CASSLAHNEQFF | 12 | once | NA | TRBJ2-1 | TRBV11-3
TGTGCCAGCAGCTTAGGAGGGACTAATGAAAAACTGTTTTTT | CASSLGGTNEKLFF | 14 | NA | NA | TRBJ1-4 | TRBV7-6
TGTGCCAGCAGTACAGCAGCGGGACTAGCGGAATACGAGCAGTACTTC | CASSTAAGLAEYEQYF | 16 | NA | TRBD2 | TRBJ2-7 | TRBV7-9
TGTGCCAGCAGTAGGGACAACGCTCCCTATGGCTACACCTTC | CASSRDNAPYGYTF | 14 | NA | NA | TRBJ1-2 | TRBV7-9
TGTGCCAGCAGTGCACGGAGGACAGGCGGGGGGGAAAAACTGTTTTTT | CASSARRTGGGEKLFF | 16 | NA | TRBD1 | TRBJ1-4 | TRBV6-1
TGTGCCAGTAGTATTGGGGCCAGTACCTACGAGCAGTACTTC | CASSIGASTYEQYF | 14 | NA | NA | TRBJ2-7 | TRBV19
TGTGCCAGCAGTTACTCACGGGGGGGACAAGGCTACACCTTC | CASSYSRGGQGYTF | 14 | NA | NA | TRBJ1-2 | TRBV6-5
TGTGCCAGCAGACAAAACCAGTTAATGGACACTGAAGCTTTCTTT | CASRQNQLMDTEAFF | 15 | once | NA | TRBJ1-1 | TRBV6-5
TGTGCCTGGAATACAGGGGGGAACACTGAAGCTTTCTTT | CAWNTGGNTEAFF | 13 | NA | TRBD1 | TRBJ1-1 | TRBV30
TGTGCCAGCAGCTTAGGGGGGGGTATATTCTACGAGCAGTACTTC | CASSLGGGIFYEQYF | 15 | NA | TRBD2 | TRBJ2-7 | TRBV7-9
TGTGCCAGCAGCTTAGGCAGGGACAGGGTAAACAGCAATCAGCCCCAGCATTTT | CASSLGRDRVNSNQPQHF | 18 | NA | TRBD1 | TRBJ1-5 | TRBV7-2
TGTGCCACCAGCAGAGCCAGCTCTGGGGCCAACGTCCTGACTTTC | CATSRASSGANVLTF | 15 | many | NA | TRBJ2-6 | TRBV15
TGTGCCAGCAGCTTCGGGATCGGTGGGATCGCCGGGGAGCTGTTTTTT | CASSFGIGGIAGELFF | 16 | NA | NA | TRBJ2-2 | TRBV5-6
TGTGCCAGCAGTTTTCCCAGGGGCAAAGGTTTGAATGAGCAGTTCTTC | CASSFPRGKGLNEQFF | 16 | NA | NA | TRBJ2-1 | TRBV28
TGTGCCAGCAGCTTGGGACAAGACTATGGCTACACCTTC | CASSLGQDYGYTF | 13 | NA | NA | TRBJ1-2 | TRBV5-6
TGTGCCAGCGGTCCCCCATGGACAGGGTGGGAGACCCAGTACTTC | CASGPPWTGWETQYF | 15 | NA | TRBD1 | TRBJ2-5 | TRBV7-2
TGTGCCAGCAGCCCGGGGAGGGGCTCCTACAATGAGCAGTTCTTC | CASSPGRGSYNEQFF | 15 | NA | TRBD2 | TRBJ2-1 | TRBV5-6
TGTGCCACCAGCAGTCTGGGGAGGTCCAAAAACATTCAGTACTTC | CATSSLGRSKNIQYF | 15 | NA | NA | TRBJ2-4 | TRBV15
TGTGCCTGGAGGTTAGCGGGAGCCTCCTACGAGCAGTACTTC | CAWRLAGASYEQYF | 14 | once | TRBD2 | TRBJ2-7 | TRBV30
TGTGCCAGCATCCGACTAGCGAGGGGCACCTACGAGCAGTACTTC | CASIRLARGTYEQYF | 15 | NA | TRBD2 | TRBJ2-7 | TRBV6-1
TGCGCCAGCAGCCCCGGGGGGCGCGGCAATCAGCCCCAGCATTTT | CASSPGGRGNQPQHF | 15 | NA | NA | TRBJ1-5 | TRBV5-1
TGTGCCTGGAGTGTACCCCCAGGGGCTGGGGGCTACACCTTC | CAWSVPPGAGGYTF | 14 | few | NA | TRBJ1-2 | TRBV30
TGTGCCAGTAGTAAGGGGGTAGGAGCCAACGAGCAGTACTTC | CASSKGVGANEQYF | 14 | few | NA | TRBJ2-7 | TRBV19
TGTGCCAGCAGTGAATTACAGGCGAGCTACGAGCAGTACTTC | CASSELQASYEQYF | 14 | NA | NA | TRBJ2-7 | TRBV6-1
TGTGCCAGCAGCTTGGCAGGGACTGGAAACACCATATATTTT | CASSLAGTGNTIYF | 14 | NA | NA | TRBJ1-3 | TRBV7-9
TGCGCCAGCAGCTTGGGGGCCGATAGCTCCTACAATGAGCAGTTCTTC | CASSLGADSSYNEQFF | 16 | NA | NA | TRBJ2-1 | TRBV5-1
TGCGCCAGCAGCTTGGACAGGGGGCGCTACGAGCAGTACTTC | CASSLDRGRYEQYF | 14 | NA | TRBD1 | TRBJ2-7 | TRBV5-1